This is a list of T cell receptor beta chains from one sample in a study of blood T cell repertoires in COVID-19. Sequencing used immunoSEQ multiplex PCR; TCRdb keeps in-frame clones, though not all of them. The table lists roughly 340,000 clones, around 87% of them singletons. The sequenced sample was PBMCs or T cells enriched from blood (not recorded which). The receptor source for this set is a young man who had recovered from COVID-19. The CDR3 runs from the conserved cysteine through the conserved F or W. D genes are given only for firm matches. The size entry is marked missing in some rows and otherwise reads once, few, many or a size class.

-	TRBV18	-	TRBJ1-5	CASSPRSAGLGQPQHF	TGTGCCAGCTCACCACGATCAGCAGGGCTAGGTCAGCCCCAGCATTTT
-	TRBV27	-	TRBJ2-2	CAIASANTGELFF	TGTGCGATTGCATCGGCGAACACCGGGGAGCTGTTTTTT
once	TRBV19	TRBD2	TRBJ2-5	CASSYNGLGRETQYF	TGTGCCAGTAGTTACAACGGACTAGGGAGAGAGACCCAGTACTTC
-	TRBV7-9	-	TRBJ2-2	CASSLQSGSGELFF	TGTGCCAGCAGCTTGCAGTCGGGGTCCGGGGAGCTGTTTTTT
-	TRBV6-4	-	TRBJ2-3	CASSRDNAPPDTQYF	TGTGCCAGCAGTCGGGACAACGCTCCCCCAGATACGCAGTATTTT
-	TRBV6-2/TRBV6-3	-	TRBJ2-6	CASSSQGKGANVLTF	TGTGCCAGCAGTTCGCAGGGTAAAGGGGCCAACGTCCTGACTTTC
-	TRBV7-2	TRBD1	TRBJ2-7	CASSLGGDRAYEQYF	TGTGCCAGCAGCTTAGGGGGGGACAGGGCCTACGAGCAGTACTTC
-	TRBV19	-	TRBJ1-6	CASKKSVDSPLHF	TGTGCCAGTAAGAAGTCAGTGGATTCACCCCTCCACTTT
-	TRBV28	TRBD2	TRBJ2-4	CASRSGVLAGVFSKNIQYF	TGTGCCAGCAGGTCCGGTGTCCTAGCGGGAGTGTTTTCCAAAAACATTCAGTACTTC
-	TRBV6-5	TRBD1	TRBJ1-2	CASSYNRGHGYTF	TGTGCCAGCAGTTACAACAGGGGGCACGGCTACACCTTC
-	TRBV2	-	TRBJ2-2	CASSVPPGQSLTGELFF	TGTGCCAGCAGTGTACCTCCGGGACAAAGCCTTACCGGGGAGCTGTTTTTT
-	TRBV6-5	-	TRBJ1-6	CASSYTRGLGSPLHF	TGTGCCAGCAGTTACACCAGGGGCCTGGGGTCACCCCTCCACTTT
once	TRBV29-1	-	TRBJ2-7	CSVERGPYEQYF	TGCAGCGTTGAAAGAGGTCCCTACGAGCAGTACTTC
-	TRBV10-1	-	TRBJ2-1	CASMRVCSGAYNEQFF	TGCGCCAGCATGAGGGTCTGCTCGGGCGCCTACAATGAGCAGTTCTTC
-	TRBV6-5	-	TRBJ2-3	CASSYSPHPRDTQYF	TGTGCCAGCAGTTACTCCCCCCATCCTCGGGATACGCAGTATTTT
-	TRBV7-2	TRBD2	TRBJ2-6	CASSLAHLAGAGGANVLTF	TGTGCCAGCAGCTTAGCACATCTAGCGGGAGCTGGTGGGGCCAACGTCCTGACTTTC
-	TRBV3-1/TRBV3-2	-	TRBJ1-5	CASSQDAGTGSQHF	TGTGCCAGCAGCCAAGACGCAGGGACTGGTTCACAGCATTTT
-	TRBV9	-	TRBJ2-7	CASSVGIGDIAYEQYF	TGTGCCAGCAGCGTAGGGATAGGGGACATCGCCTACGAGCAGTACTTC
-	TRBV2	-	TRBJ1-4	CASSEGRVGKLFF	TGTGCCAGCAGTGAAGGGAGGGTCGGAAAACTGTTTTTT
-	TRBV9	TRBD2	TRBJ2-1	CASSVGRRVAGANEQFF	TGTGCCAGCAGCGTAGGGAGGAGGGTAGCGGGGGCCAATGAGCAGTTCTTC
-	TRBV30	TRBD1	TRBJ2-1	CAWSEGQHNEQFF	TGTGCCTGGAGTGAGGGACAGCACAATGAGCAGTTCTTC
-	TRBV5-1	-	TRBJ1-2	CASSKVGSSDDNYGYTF	TGCGCCAGCAGTAAAGTGGGCAGCTCTGATGATAACTATGGCTACACCTTC
-	TRBV7-2	-	TRBJ1-1	CASSFGTTTEAFF	TGTGCCAGCAGCTTCGGAACTACCACTGAAGCTTTCTTT
-	TRBV29-1	TRBD1	TRBJ2-3	CSVRGTVQYF	TGCAGCGTTCGAGGGACAGTTCAGTATTTT
-	TRBV5-1	-	TRBJ1-1	CASSLVQANTEAFF	TGCGCCAGCAGCTTGGTGCAGGCGAACACTGAAGCTTTCTTT
once	TRBV7-3	TRBD1	TRBJ2-4	CASSLSRGLLAKNIQYF	TGTGCCAGCAGCTTAAGCAGGGGGCTCCTAGCCAAAAACATTCAGTACTTC
-	TRBV6-5	-	TRBJ2-3	CASSQGLYTDTQYF	TGTGCCAGCAGTCAGGGACTGTACACAGATACGCAGTATTTT
-	TRBV5-1	-	TRBJ1-1	CASSQQGTALTEAFF	TGCGCCAGCAGCCAACAGGGTACTGCACTCACTGAAGCTTTCTTT